The text below deals with one TCR beta chain. The data were taken from a study of T cell responses to AZD1222 COVID-19 vaccine. In germline, CDR1 is SGDLS, CDR2 YYNGEE. V lost 0 bases to trimming and J lost 0 bases, with 11 bases between them. The CDR3 runs 16 residues. Generated by immunoSEQ multiplex PCR, the TCRdb table keeps only in-frame clones and is missing some. This table holds around 78,000 clones, around 90% found once. The receptor was derived from an adult in good health. The chain is built from TRBV9 and TRBJ2-3; D could derive from TRBD1 or TRBD2 (5 bases each). Sequencing was performed on peripheral blood, taken on day 0 of AZD1222 vaccination. The DNA for the CDR3 is TGTGCCAGCAGCGTAGCCGGGACGTCTAGCACAGATACGCAGTATTTT. It translates to CASSVAGTSSTDTQYF.